This is a list of T cell receptor beta chains from one sample in a study of T-cell reconstitution after alpha-beta-depleted transplantation in children. In TCRdb, the PCR reads were re-called with MiXCR into one record per CDR3 protein. The sample lists about 580,000 distinct CDR3 sequences, approximately 30% seen once, with just over 35% in the top ten. The sequences come from PBMCs, collected before TCRalphabeta/CD19-depleted stem cell transplant. These TCRs come from a boy under three years old with Wiskott-Aldrich syndrome, due to receive a stem cell transplant. Each CDR3 is given without its conserved first and last residue. The order of the fields is CDR3 protein, J gene, V gene, CDR3 length, D gene. D genes are given only for firm matches.

CDR3aa: ASSLAVAERATNEKLF
j_gene: TRBJ1-4
v_gene: TRBV5-6
len: 16
d_gene: -

CDR3aa: ASSPHMPSGIYEQY
j_gene: TRBJ2-7
v_gene: TRBV9
len: 14
d_gene: TRBD2

CDR3aa: ASSFERGEQY
j_gene: TRBJ2-7
v_gene: TRBV6-6
len: 10
d_gene: -

CDR3aa: ASRRGSTNTGELF
j_gene: TRBJ2-2
v_gene: TRBV19
len: 13
d_gene: -

CDR3aa: ASSPWAQETQY
j_gene: TRBJ2-5
v_gene: TRBV28
len: 11
d_gene: -

CDR3aa: ASSYNPLPGAYNSPLH
j_gene: TRBJ1-6
v_gene: TRBV6-5
len: 16
d_gene: -

CDR3aa: SARDGDRGLFPLH
j_gene: TRBJ1-6
v_gene: TRBV20-1
len: 13
d_gene: TRBD1

CDR3aa: ASSWRGGTGELF
j_gene: TRBJ2-2
v_gene: TRBV27
len: 12
d_gene: -

CDR3aa: ASRPLATKNIQY
j_gene: TRBJ2-4
v_gene: TRBV2
len: 12
d_gene: -

CDR3aa: DLRLAGTYEQY
j_gene: TRBJ2-7
v_gene: TRBV10-3
len: 11
d_gene: TRBD2

CDR3aa: ASSIPTLTASTDTQY
j_gene: TRBJ2-3
v_gene: TRBV19
len: 15
d_gene: -